Here is one T cell receptor beta chain with its context. Its antigen remains unidentified. These data come from a study of PD-1 blockade in classical Hodgkin lymphoma. Study-level points and caveats: Similar baseline diversity was found in complete responders and newly diagnosed patients. A significant rise in TCR diversity was seen by C4D1 for CD4+ cells but not for CD8+ cells. Relative to healthy donors, newly diagnosed patients reportedly had lower baseline TCR diversity, which was reported as lower still in relapsed/refractory patients.

Germline assignment: CDR1 LNHDA and CDR2 SQIVND (reference sequence). V lost 7 bases, J lost 4 bases, and 5 bases stayed unmatched. This CDR3 spans 13 amino acids. Brentuximab vedotin exposure varied, and every patient relapsed after autologous stem cell transplantation. Magnetic depletion of non-target cells from thawed PBMCs yielded purified CD8+ T cells. Produced via immunoSEQ multiplex PCR; TCRdb's table is partial and in-frame only. The data hold over a thousand clones, with 60% to 80% observed a single time. Sequencing used CD8+ T cells from blood, obtained at baseline. The V gene is TRBV19, the J gene TRBJ2-7; TRBD1 matches 9 bases. The clonotype was recovered from a human donor with classical Hodgkin lymphoma. CDR3 loop: CASTGTGTYEQYF. In nucleotides, the CDR3 is TGTGCCAGTACAGGGACAGGGACATACGAGCAGTACTTC.